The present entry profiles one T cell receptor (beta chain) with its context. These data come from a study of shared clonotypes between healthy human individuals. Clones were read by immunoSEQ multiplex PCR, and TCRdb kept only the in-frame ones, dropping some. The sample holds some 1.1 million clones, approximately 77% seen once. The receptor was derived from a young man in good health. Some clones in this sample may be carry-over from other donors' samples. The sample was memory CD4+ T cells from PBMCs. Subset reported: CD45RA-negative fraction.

The CDR3 protein is CASSLAGTGPEKLFF. The CDR3 DNA sequence: TGTGCCAGCAGCTTAGCCGGGACAGGTCCTGAAAAACTGTTTTTT. V and J are TRBV7-2 and TRBJ1-4; TRBD1 matches at 8 bases. The CDR3 loop spans 15 amino acids. CDR1 is SGHTA, CDR2 FQGNSA, per germline. V shed 0 bases, J shed 7 bases, and the junction held 4 bases outside the gene matches.